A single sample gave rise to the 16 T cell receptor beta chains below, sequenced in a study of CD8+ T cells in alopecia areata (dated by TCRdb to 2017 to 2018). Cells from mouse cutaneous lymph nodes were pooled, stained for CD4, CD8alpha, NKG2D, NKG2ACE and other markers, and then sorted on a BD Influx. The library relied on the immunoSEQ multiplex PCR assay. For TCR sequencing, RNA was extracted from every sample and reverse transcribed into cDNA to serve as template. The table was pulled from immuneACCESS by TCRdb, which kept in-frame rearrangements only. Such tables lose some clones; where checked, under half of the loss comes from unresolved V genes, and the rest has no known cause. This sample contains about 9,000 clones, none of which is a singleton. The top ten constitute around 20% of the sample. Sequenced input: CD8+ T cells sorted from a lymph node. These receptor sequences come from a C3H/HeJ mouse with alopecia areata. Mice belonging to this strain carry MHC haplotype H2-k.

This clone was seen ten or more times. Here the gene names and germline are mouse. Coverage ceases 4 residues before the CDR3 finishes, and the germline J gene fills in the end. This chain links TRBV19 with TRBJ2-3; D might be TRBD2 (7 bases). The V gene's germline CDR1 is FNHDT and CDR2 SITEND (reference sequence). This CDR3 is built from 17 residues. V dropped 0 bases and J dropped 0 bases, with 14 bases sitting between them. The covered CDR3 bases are TGTGCCAGCAGTATAGCCTGGGGGCGCAATAGTGCAGAA. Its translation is CASSIAWGRNSAE. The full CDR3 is CASSIAWGRNSAETLYF.

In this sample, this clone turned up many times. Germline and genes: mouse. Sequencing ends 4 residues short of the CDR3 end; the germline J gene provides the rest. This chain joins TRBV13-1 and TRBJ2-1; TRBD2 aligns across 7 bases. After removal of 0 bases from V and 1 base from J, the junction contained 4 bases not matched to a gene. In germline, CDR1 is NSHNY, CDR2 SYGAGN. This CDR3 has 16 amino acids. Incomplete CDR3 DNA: TGTGCCAGCAGTGATGCTTGGGGGGTCAACTATGCT. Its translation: CASSDAWGVNYA. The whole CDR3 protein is CASSDAWGVNYAEQFF.

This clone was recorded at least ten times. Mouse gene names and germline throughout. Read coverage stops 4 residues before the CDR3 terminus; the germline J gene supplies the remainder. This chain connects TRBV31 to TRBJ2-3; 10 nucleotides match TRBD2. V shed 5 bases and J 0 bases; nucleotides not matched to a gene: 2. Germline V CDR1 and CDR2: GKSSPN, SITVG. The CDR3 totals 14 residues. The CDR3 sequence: CAWGLGASAETLYF. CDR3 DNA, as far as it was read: TGTGCCTGGGGACTGGGGGCTAGTGCAGAA. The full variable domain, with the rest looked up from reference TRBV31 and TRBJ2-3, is AQTIHQWPVAEIKAVGSPLSLGCTIKGKSSPNLYWYWQATGGTLQQLFYSITVGQVESVVQLNLSASRPKDDQFILSTEKLLLSHSGFYLCAWGLGASAETLYFGSGTRLTVL.

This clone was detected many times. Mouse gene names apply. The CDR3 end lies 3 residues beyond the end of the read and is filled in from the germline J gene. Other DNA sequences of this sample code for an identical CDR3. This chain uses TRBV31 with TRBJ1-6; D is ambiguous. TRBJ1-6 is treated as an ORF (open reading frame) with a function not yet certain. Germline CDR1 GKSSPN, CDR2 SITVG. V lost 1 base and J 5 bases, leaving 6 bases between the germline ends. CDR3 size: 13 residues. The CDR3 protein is CAWSQQNNSPLYF. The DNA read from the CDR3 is TGTGCCTGGAGTCAACAGAATAATTCGCCC.

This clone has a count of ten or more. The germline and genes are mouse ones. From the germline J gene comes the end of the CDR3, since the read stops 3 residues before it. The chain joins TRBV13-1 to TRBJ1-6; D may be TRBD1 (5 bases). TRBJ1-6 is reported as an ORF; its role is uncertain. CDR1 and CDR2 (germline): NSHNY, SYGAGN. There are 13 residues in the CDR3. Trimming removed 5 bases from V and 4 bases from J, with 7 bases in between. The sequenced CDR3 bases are TGTGCCAGCAGGGACACATATAATTCGCCC. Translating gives CASRDTYNSP. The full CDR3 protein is CASRDTYNSPLYF.

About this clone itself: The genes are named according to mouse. The sequenced CDR3 bases are TGTGCCTGGAGTCTGGGGGGGTATCGAGGCACA. Its protein is CAWSLGGYRGT. The whole CDR3 sequence reads CAWSLGGYRGTEVFF. The chain employs TRBV31 and TRBJ1-1; possible D gene TRBD1, 5 bases. Read sequence stops 4 residues before the CDR3 end, and the germline J gene provides the missing end. Germline assignment: CDR1 GKSSPN and CDR2 SITVG. This CDR3 has 15 amino acids. V lost 0 bases, J lost 4 bases, and 15 bases lay in between. The variable domain in full, with the rest retrieved from reference TRBV31 and TRBJ1-1, is AQTIHQWPVAEIKAVGSPLSLGCTIKGKSSPNLYWYWQATGGTLQQLFYSITVGQVESVVQLNLSASRPKDDQFILSTEKLLLSHSGFYLCAWSLGGYRGTEVFFGKGTRLTVV.

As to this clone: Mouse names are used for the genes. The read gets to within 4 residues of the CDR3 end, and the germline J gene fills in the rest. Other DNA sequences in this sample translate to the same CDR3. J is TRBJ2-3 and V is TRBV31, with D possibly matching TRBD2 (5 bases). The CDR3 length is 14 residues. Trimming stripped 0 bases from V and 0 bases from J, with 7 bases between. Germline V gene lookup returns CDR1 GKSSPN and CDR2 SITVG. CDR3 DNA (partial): TGTGCCTGGAGTCTACTGGTCAGTGCAGAA. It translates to CAWSLLVSAE. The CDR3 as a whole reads CAWSLLVSAETLYF.

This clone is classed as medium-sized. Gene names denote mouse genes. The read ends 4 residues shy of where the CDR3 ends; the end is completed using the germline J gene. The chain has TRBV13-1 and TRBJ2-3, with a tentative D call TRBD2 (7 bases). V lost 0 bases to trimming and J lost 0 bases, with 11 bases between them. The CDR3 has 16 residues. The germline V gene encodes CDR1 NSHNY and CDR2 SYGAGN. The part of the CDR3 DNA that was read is TGTGCCAGCAGTGATGCTCTGGGGGCTAGTGCAGAA. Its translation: CASSDALGASAE. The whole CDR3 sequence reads CASSDALGASAETLYF.

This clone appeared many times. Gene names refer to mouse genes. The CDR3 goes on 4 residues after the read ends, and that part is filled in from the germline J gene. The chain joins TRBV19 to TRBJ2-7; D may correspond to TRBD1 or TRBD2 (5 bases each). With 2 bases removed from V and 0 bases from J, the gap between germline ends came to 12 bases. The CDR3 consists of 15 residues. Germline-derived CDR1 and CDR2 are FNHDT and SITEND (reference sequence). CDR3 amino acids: CASSMGVPPSYEQYF. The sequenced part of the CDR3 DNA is TGTGCCAGCAGTATGGGGGTTCCCCCCTCCTAT.

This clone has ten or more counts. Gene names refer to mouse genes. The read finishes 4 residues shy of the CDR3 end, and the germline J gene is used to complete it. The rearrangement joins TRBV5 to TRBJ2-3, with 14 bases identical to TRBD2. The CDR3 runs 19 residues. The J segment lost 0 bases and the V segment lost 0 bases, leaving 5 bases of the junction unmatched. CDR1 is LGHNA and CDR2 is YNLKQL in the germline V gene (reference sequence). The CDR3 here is CASSQDRDWGGASAETLYF. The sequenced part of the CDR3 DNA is TGTGCCAGCAGCCAAGATAGGGACTGGGGGGGCGCGAGTGCAGAA.

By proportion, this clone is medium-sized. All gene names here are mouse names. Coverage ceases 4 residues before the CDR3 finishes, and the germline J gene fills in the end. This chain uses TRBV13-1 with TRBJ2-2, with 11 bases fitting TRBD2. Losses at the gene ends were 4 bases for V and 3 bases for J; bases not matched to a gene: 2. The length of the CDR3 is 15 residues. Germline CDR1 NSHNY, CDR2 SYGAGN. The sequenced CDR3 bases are TGTGCCAGCAGTCGGGACTGGGGGTACACCGGG. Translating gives CASSRDWGYTG. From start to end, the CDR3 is CASSRDWGYTGQLYF.

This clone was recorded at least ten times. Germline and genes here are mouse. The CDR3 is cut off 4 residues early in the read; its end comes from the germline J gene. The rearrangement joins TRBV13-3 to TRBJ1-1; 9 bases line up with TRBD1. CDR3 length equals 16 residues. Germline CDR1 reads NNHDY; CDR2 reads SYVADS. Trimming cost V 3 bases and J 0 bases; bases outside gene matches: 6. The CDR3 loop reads CASSVPGQGTNTEVFF. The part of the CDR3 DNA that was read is TGTGCCAGCAGTGTCCCGGGACAGGGAACAAACACA.

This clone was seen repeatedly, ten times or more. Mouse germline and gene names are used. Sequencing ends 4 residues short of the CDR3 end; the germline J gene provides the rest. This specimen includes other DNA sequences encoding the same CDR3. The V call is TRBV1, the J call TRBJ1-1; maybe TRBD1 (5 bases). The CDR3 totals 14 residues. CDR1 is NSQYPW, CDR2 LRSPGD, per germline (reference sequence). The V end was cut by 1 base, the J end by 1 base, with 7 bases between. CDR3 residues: CTCSAVTGNTEVFF. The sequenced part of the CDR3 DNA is TGCACCTGCAGTGCAGTAACAGGGAACACA.

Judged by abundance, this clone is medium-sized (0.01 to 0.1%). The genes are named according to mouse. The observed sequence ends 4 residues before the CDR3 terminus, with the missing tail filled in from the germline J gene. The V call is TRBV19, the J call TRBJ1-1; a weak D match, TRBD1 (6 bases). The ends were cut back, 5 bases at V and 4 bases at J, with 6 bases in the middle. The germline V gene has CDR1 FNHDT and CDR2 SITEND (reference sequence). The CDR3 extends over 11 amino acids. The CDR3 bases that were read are TGTGCCAGCAGACAGGGCACA. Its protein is CASRQGT. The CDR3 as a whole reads CASRQGTEVFF. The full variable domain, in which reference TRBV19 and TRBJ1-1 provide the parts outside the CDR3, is GGIITQTPKFLIGQEGQKLTLKCQQNFNHDTMYWYRQDSGKGLRLIYYSITENDLQKGDLSEGYDASREKKSSFSLTVTSAQKNEMAVFLCASRQGTEVFFGKGTRLTVV.

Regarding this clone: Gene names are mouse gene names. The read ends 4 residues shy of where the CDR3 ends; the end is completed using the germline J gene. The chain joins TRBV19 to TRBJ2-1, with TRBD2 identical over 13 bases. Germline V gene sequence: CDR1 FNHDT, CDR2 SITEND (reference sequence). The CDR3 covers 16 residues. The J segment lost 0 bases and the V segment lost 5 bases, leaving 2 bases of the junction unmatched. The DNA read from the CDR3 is TGTGCCAGCAGGGGACTGGGGGGGGCTAACTATGCT. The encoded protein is CASRGLGGANYA. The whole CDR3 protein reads CASRGLGGANYAEQFF.

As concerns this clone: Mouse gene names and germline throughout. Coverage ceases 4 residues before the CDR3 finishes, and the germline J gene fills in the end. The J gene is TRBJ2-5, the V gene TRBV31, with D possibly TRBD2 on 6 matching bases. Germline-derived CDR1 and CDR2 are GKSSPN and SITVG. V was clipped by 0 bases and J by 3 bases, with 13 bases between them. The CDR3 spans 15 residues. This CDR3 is CAWSLGMGEQDTQYF. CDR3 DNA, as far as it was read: TGTGCCTGGAGTCTAGGTATGGGGGAACAAGAC.